The next 25 T cell receptor beta chains were all read from a single sample in a study of cytotoxic CD8 clonotypes in ibrutinib-treated CLL. Clones were read by immunoSEQ multiplex PCR, and TCRdb kept only the in-frame ones, dropping some. The table records some 170,000 clones, nearly 90% of them present only once. The specimen comprised PBMCs, sampled at disease progression, from a patient treated with ibrutinib. All receptors derive from a human donor with chronic lymphocytic leukemia.

The chain has TRBV21-1 and TRBJ2-7; the D segment call TRBD1 is taken from the table without a DNA check. TRBV21-1 is an annotated pseudogene. This CDR3 comprises 16 residues. CDR3 bases: TGTGCCAGCAGCAAACAGAAGATACCCAACAGCTGCGAGCAGTACTTC. It is translated as CASSKQKIPNSCEQYF.

The chain couples TRBV4-3 to TRBJ1-2; D might be TRBD1 (5 bases). V lost 0 bases and J 5 bases, leaving 13 bases between the germline ends. The CDR3 has 15 residues. CDR1 and CDR2 (germline): LGHNA, YSLEER. DNA of the CDR3: TGCGCCAGCAGCCAAGATCGGGCGGGGGAATATGGCTACACCTTC. This codes for CASSQDRAGEYGYTF.

This clone has only one observation. V and J are TRBV30 and TRBJ2-5, with D hard to call. Germline V gene data show CDR1 as GTSNPN and CDR2 as SVGIG (reference sequence). V shed 1 base and J shed 2 bases, with 8 bases lying between them. The length of the CDR3 is 13 residues. CDR3 sequence: CAWSAGFQETQYF. The CDR3 nucleotides are TGTGCCTGGAGTGCTGGGTTTCAAGAGACCCAGTACTTC.

Only one count was recorded for this clone. This chain joins TRBV21-1 and TRBJ1-4; no DNA check was done on the table's D call, TRBD1. TRBV21-1 is annotated as a pseudogene. There are 14 residues in the CDR3. The CDR3 coding sequence is TGTGCCAGCAGAGGGGGACAGGGAAGTGAAAAACTGTTTTTT. Residues: CASRGGQGSEKLFF.

The chain has TRBV19 and TRBJ1-3; D ambiguous. Germline CDR1 and CDR2: LNHDA and SQIVND (reference sequence). V was clipped by 2 bases and J by 0 bases, with 8 bases between them. This CDR3 has 15 residues. The CDR3 DNA follows: TGTGCCAGTAGTATAAGTGATCGCTCTGGAAACACCATATATTTT. This gives the protein CASSISDRSGNTIYF.

The rearrangement joins TRBV5-4 to TRBJ2-7; 8 bases agree with TRBD1. Germline V CDR1 and CDR2: SGHNT, YYREEE (reference sequence). Trimming cost V 4 bases and J 0 bases; bases outside gene matches: 9. CDR3 length equals 16 residues. The CDR3 sequence: CASSPPTGTGSYEQYF. The CDR3 DNA reads as TGTGCCAGCAGCCCCCCAACGGGGACAGGCTCCTACGAGCAGTACTTC.

V and J are TRBV10-3 and TRBJ1-2; 9 bases align to TRBD1. The V gene end was trimmed by 8 bases and the J gene end by 4 bases; junction bases not matched to a gene: 8. Germline CDR1 ENHRY, CDR2 SYGVKD. This CDR3 is built from 14 residues. CDR3 DNA: TGTGCCATCGGAGATGGGACAGGGTCCTATGGCTACACCTTC. Translated: CAIGDGTGSYGYTF.

V usage is TRBV6-5 and J usage is TRBJ1-2; D not resolved. The CDR3 is 12 residues long. CDR1 and CDR2 from the germline V gene are MNHEY and SVGAGI. V was pared by 7 bases and J by 4 bases, with 10 bases between. This chain's CDR3 is CASIGRSYGYTF. CDR3 DNA: TGTGCCAGCATAGGACGGTCCTATGGCTACACCTTC.

The chain joins TRBV29-1 to TRBJ2-1; 8 bases are shared with TRBD2. Germline V gene lookup returns CDR1 SQVTM and CDR2 ANQGSEA. V dropped 0 bases and J dropped 6; count of bases not matched to a gene: 10. This CDR3 has 16 residues. CDR3 loop: CSVEDIREGVGNEQFF. The CDR3 DNA reads TGCAGCGTTGAAGACATACGGGAGGGGGTGGGCAATGAGCAGTTCTTC.

J is TRBJ1-1 and V is TRBV7-9; 9 bases line up with TRBD1. V lost 5 bases and J lost 0; bases outside the gene matches: 16. CDR3 length equals 19 residues. Per germline, CDR1 SEHNR and CDR2 FQNEAQ (reference sequence). DNA for the CDR3: TGTGCCAGCAGCCCAATCGAGGGGGGGACAGGGACAATGAACACTGAAGCTTTCTTT. This sequence encodes CASSPIEGGTGTMNTEAFF.

The chain joins TRBV6-5 to TRBJ2-1, with D unclear. The germline V gene encodes CDR1 MNHEY and CDR2 SVGAGI. This CDR3 has 11 residues. Deletions cut 4 bases from V and 8 bases from J, with 6 bases between. CDR3 in DNA: TGTGCCAGCAGTTTTCTAGATGAGCAGTTCTTC. Protein: CASSFLDEQFF.

The DNA for the CDR3 is TGTGCCAGCAGCTTTTCCGGGGGGTACACCGGGGAGCTGTTTTTT. Amino acid sequence: CASSFSGGYTGELFF. The V and J genes are TRBV11-3 and TRBJ2-2; 7 bases map to TRBD2. This CDR3 region has 15 residues. Trimming at V came to 3 bases and at J to 3 bases, leaving 4 bases not matched to a gene. Germline V gene sequence: CDR1 SGHNT, CDR2 YENEEA. Full variable domain (remainder filled in from reference TRBV11-3 and TRBJ2-2): EAGVVQSPRYKIIEKKQPVAFWCNPISGHNTLYWYLQNLGQGPELLIRYENEEAVDDSQLPKDRFSAERLKGVDSTLKIQPAELGDSAVYLCASSFSGGYTGELFFGEGSRLTVL.

V and J are TRBV19 and TRBJ2-4; 16 bases fit TRBD2. V shed 5 bases and J 6 bases; nucleotides not matched to a gene: 16. The CDR3 is 20 amino acids. Germline assignment: CDR1 LNHDA and CDR2 SQIVND (reference sequence). The CDR3 region is CASSANKGTSGRALTNIQYF. The CDR3 bases are TGTGCCAGTAGTGCAAATAAAGGGACTAGCGGGAGGGCCCTAACAAACATTCAGTACTTC.

The rearrangement uses TRBV6-1 and TRBJ2-2; D may be TRBD1 (5 bases). The CDR3 length is 14 residues. Looked up from germline, CDR1 is MNHNS and CDR2 is SASEGT. The germline V and J ends were trimmed by 6 bases and 6 bases, with 14 bases remaining between them. In nucleotides, the CDR3 is TGTGCCAGCAGAGAGCAGGGTTCCGCCGGGGAGCTGTTTTTT. It specifies CASREQGSAGELFF.

The V and J genes are TRBV7-3 and TRBJ2-3; no firm D call. Germline V CDR1 and CDR2: SGHTA, FQGTGA. Trimming removed 7 bases at V and 3 bases at J, with 14 bases between. This CDR3 spans 14 amino acids. This chain's CDR3 is CASTFKFWTDTQYF. The CDR3 nucleotides read TGTGCCAGCACCTTTAAATTTTGGACAGATACGCAGTATTTT.

This clone has more than one count but fewer than ten. The chain combines TRBV4-3 with TRBJ1-5; D is unclear. Per the germline V gene, CDR1 is LGHNA and CDR2 is YSLEER. The germline V and J ends were trimmed by 0 bases and 7 bases, with 13 bases remaining between them. CDR3 length: 15 residues. The CDR3 here is CASSQEPRREQPQHF. CDR3 in DNA: TGCGCCAGCAGCCAAGAGCCGAGAAGGGAACAGCCCCAGCATTTT.

This clone appeared a few times. This sequence joins TRBV7-2 and TRBJ1-5; tentative D call: TRBD1 (5 bases). The CDR3 loop spans 13 amino acids. CDR1 is SGHTA and CDR2 is FQGNSA in the germline V gene. Trimming left V 2 bases short and J 7 bases short, with 9 bases between. DNA for the CDR3: TGTGCCAGCAGCTTACTTCCAGGGCAGCCCCAGCATTTT. Translated, it gives CASSLLPGQPQHF.

The chain combines TRBV4-1 with TRBJ2-7, with TRBD2 identical over 7 bases. The V gene's germline CDR1 is MGHRA and CDR2 YSYEKL. The CDR3 has 18 amino acids. Germline trimming cut 1 base from V and 3 bases from J; bases unmatched to any gene: 15. The CDR3 DNA follows: TGCGCCAGCAGCCAAGTCGGTCGGGGTGGTTCTAGCGGCTACGAGCAGTACTTC. This translates into CASSQVGRGGSSGYEQYF.

The V call is TRBV6-6, the J call TRBJ1-5; TRBD1 is a possible D gene (6 bases). Germline V CDR1 and CDR2: MNHNY, SVGAGI (reference sequence). V shed 6 bases and J shed 4 bases, with 7 bases lying between them. This CDR3 is 12 amino acids long. In DNA, the CDR3 is TGTGCCAGCAGCCAGGGGAATCAGCCCCAGCATTTT. Its protein product is CASSQGNQPQHF.

This clone was recorded at least ten times. The chain couples TRBV19 to TRBJ1-5, with D possibly matching TRBD1 (5 bases). Trimming cost V 8 bases and J 5 bases, with 13 bases left between them. CDR1 and CDR2 (germline): LNHDA, SQIVND (reference sequence). The CDR3 covers 13 residues. The CDR3 DNA follows: TGTGCCAGTGGGACTGGGGCGGATCAGCCCCAGCATTTT. This sequence encodes CASGTGADQPQHF. Together with reference TRBV19 and TRBJ1-5, the CDR3 gives the full variable domain: DGGITQSPKYLFRKEGQNVTLSCEQNLNHDAMYWYRQDPGQGLRLIYYSQIVNDFQKGDIAEGYSVSREKKESFPLTVTSAQKNPTAFYLCASGTGADQPQHFGDGTRLSIL.

This chain joins TRBV30 and TRBJ2-3, with unresolved D. Trimming stripped 2 bases from V and 6 bases from J, with 15 bases between. There are 14 residues in the CDR3. The V gene's germline CDR1 is GTSNPN and CDR2 SVGIG (reference sequence). CDR3 residues: CAWSPTTTGDTQYF. CDR3 nucleotide sequence: TGTGCCTGGAGTCCGACGACCACTGGGGATACGCAGTATTTT.

The chain joins TRBV29-1 to TRBJ1-2; 8 bases agree with TRBD1. The trim removed 2 bases at V and 6 bases at J, leaving 5 bases unmatched. The CDR3 loop spans 13 amino acids. Germline V lookup: CDR1 SQVTM, CDR2 ANQGSEA. The CDR3 nucleotides are TGCAGCGTTGAAACCATGACAGGGGATGGCTACACCTTC. It codes for CSVETMTGDGYTF.

The chain links TRBV7-2 to TRBJ2-1; 9 positions match TRBD2. With 6 bases clipped from V and 0 bases from J, the junction kept 3 bases outside the gene matches. Germline loops: CDR1 SGHTA, CDR2 FQGNSA. The CDR3 is 15 residues long. CDR3 in amino acids: CASSPSGNSYNEQFF. The CDR3 nucleotides are TGTGCCAGCAGTCCTAGCGGGAACTCCTACAATGAGCAGTTCTTC.

V is TRBV28 and J is TRBJ2-1; TRBD2 aligns across 11 bases. The J segment lost 4 bases and the V segment lost 6 bases, leaving 5 bases of the junction unmatched. Germline assignment: CDR1 MDHEN and CDR2 SYDVKM. The CDR3 covers 15 residues. In DNA form, the CDR3 reads TGTGCCAGCAGCTTGACTAGCGGGGCATACAATGAGCAGTTCTTC. Translating it yields CASSLTSGAYNEQFF. Full variable domain (missing parts from reference TRBV28 and TRBJ2-1): DVKVTQSSRYLVKRTGEKVFLECVQDMDHENMFWYRQDPGLGLRLIYFSYDVKMKEKGDIPEGYSVSREKKERFSLILESASTNQTSMYLCASSLTSGAYNEQFFGPGTRLTVL.

The rearrangement joins TRBV11-3 to TRBJ2-1; no clear D. V gave up 5 bases and J gave up 10 bases, with 9 bases separating them. CDR3 size: 11 residues. Germline CDR1 reads SGHNT; CDR2 reads YENEEA. The CDR3 reads CASSLAIEQFF. In nucleotides, the CDR3 is TGTGCCAGCAGCCTCGCTATAGAGCAGTTCTTC.